The 5 T cell receptor beta chains reported below all come from one sample, sequenced in a study of response to subunit inactivated influenza vaccine (dated by TCRdb to the late 2010s). Library generation was performed with RT-PCR. Sequencing was carried out with an Illumina HiSeq 2500. TCRdb ran its own pipeline on the public reads, namely fastp trimming at Q25 and MiXCR clone calling, and kept in-frame beta chains. Every CDR3 protein is listed once, alongside the most common genes and DNA of its rows. The sample table contains 560,000 or so distinct CDR3 sequences; only one count was recorded for approximately 7.6% of them. The ten biggest clones cover 10% to 15% of the sample. This specimen consisted of PBMCs from blood, obtained around 25 months after vaccination. These receptor sequences come from a man between 50 and 75 years old who received an inactivated influenza vaccine. Donor details come from another sample of the same person, matched by shared clones.

This clonotype was observed a handful of times. The chain recombines TRBV11-1 with TRBJ2-1; possible D gene TRBD1, 7 bases. V lost 6 bases to trimming and J lost 6 bases, with 18 bases between them. This CDR3 region has 15 residues. CDR1 is SGHAT and CDR2 is FQDESV in the germline V gene (reference sequence). The CDR3 spells CASSYDRAGFNEQFF. CDR3 bases: TGTGCCAGCAGTTACGACAGGGCGGGGTTCAATGAGCAGTTCTTC. Together with reference TRBV11-1 and TRBJ2-1, the CDR3 gives the full variable domain: EAEVAQSPRYKITEKSQAVAFWCDPISGHATLYWYRQILGQGPELLVQFQDESVVDDSQLPKDRFSAERLKGVDSTLKIQPAELGDSAMYLCASSYDRAGFNEQFFGPGTRLTVL.

This clonotype was seen a few times. The chain combines TRBV20-1 with TRBJ2-3, with D tentatively TRBD2 (5 bases). Germline V lookup: CDR1 DFQATT, CDR2 SNEGSKA (reference sequence). Trimming shortened V by 2 bases and J by 2 bases, and 14 bases separated the two germline ends. This CDR3 is built from 15 residues. This CDR3 is CSARSDAGPTDTQYF. In DNA form, the CDR3 reads TGCAGTGCTAGAAGTGATGCGGGCCCCACAGATACGCAGTATTTT.

V is TRBV12-5 and J is TRBJ2-5, with D unclear. This CDR3 has 11 residues. V was shortened by 2 bases and J by 9 bases, with 7 bases between the two germline ends. CDR1 is LGHNT and CDR2 is FRNRAP in the germline V gene. CDR3 bases: TGTGCTAGTGGTTTGAATTCAGCCCAGTACTTC. Encoded protein: CASGLNSAQYF.

This clonotype was found a few times. The genes are TRBV14 and TRBJ2-1; 8 positions agree with TRBD2. CDR3 length: 14 residues. Germline loops: CDR1 SGHDN, CDR2 FVKESK. V shed 2 bases, J shed 8 bases, and the junction held 5 bases outside the gene matches. The CDR3 here is CASSQLAGSDEQFF. Written as DNA, the CDR3 is TGTGCCAGCAGCCAATTAGCGGGAAGCGATGAGCAGTTCTTC.

The rearrangement joins TRBV5-4 to TRBJ2-7; 9 nucleotides align to TRBD1. CDR1 and CDR2 from the germline V gene are SGHNT and YYREEE (reference sequence). The trim removed 0 bases at V and 6 bases at J, leaving 4 bases unmatched. The CDR3 length is 14 residues. CDR3 amino acids: CASSLDRGPVEQYF. The CDR3 DNA is TGTGCCAGCAGCTTGGACAGGGGGCCGGTCGAGCAGTACTTC.